One TCR beta chain is described in this entry. Its antigen is unknown. This sample is drawn from a study of cytomegalovirus exposure and HLA in healthy donors. General study points: In a later analysis, HLA-C alleles had the fewest associated TCRs, DRB1 alleles the most.

Primers: 60 Vbeta forward and 13 Jbeta reverse. Some clones are missing from TCRdb's copy, which holds only in-frame ones; the method was immunoSEQ multiplex PCR. Of around 150,000 clones listed, about 77% were seen once; the top ten hold about 1.3%. This clonotype was sampled from a woman in her 50s in good health and CMV-seronegative. The specimen was PBMCs.

As DNA, the CDR3 is TGTGCCAGCAGCTTAAATGTATGGTCAGGGGTCGGTACAACACCTGAAGCTTTCTTT. Its protein product is CASSLNVWSGVGTTPEAFF. The chain couples TRBV7-6 to TRBJ1-1, with D possibly TRBD1 on 6 matching bases. V lost 2 bases, J lost 6 bases, and 28 bases lay in between. The CDR3 is 19 residues long. Looked up from germline, CDR1 is SGHVS and CDR2 is FNYEAQ.